This record looks at one T cell receptor beta chain sequence and its context. This receptor's antigen is unknown. No qualities accompany the bases; no much larger clone lies one base away. Reading from cysteine to phenylalanine, the CDR3 counts 14 amino acids. Of all the DNA, just the CDR3 is kept, 42 bases in frame from base 1. From a lookup of the germline V gene, CDR1 and CDR2 are SGHDT and YYEEEE. The trim is 4 bases for V and 1 base for J, with a gap of 11 bases between the germline ends. The data originate from a study of control samples from healthy donors and cancer patients (dated by TCRdb to 2018 to 2021). Receptors were amplified or captured by the immunoSEQ multiplex PCR assay. TCRdb stores this immuneACCESS table with in-frame sequences only. Part of the clones is absent; in the studies checked, under half of the shortfall reflects unresolved V genes, and no reason is known for the rest. Here the sample has around 63,000 clones; more than 75% occur a single time. Clones ranked in the top ten supply under 2.5% of the sample.

Sequenced: PBMCs. This clonotype was sampled from a woman aged 50 to 60 with head and neck cancer. This chain joins TRBV5-6 to TRBJ1-1; TRBD1 is a weak D gene call, 5 bases matching. The nucleotides read TGTGCCAGCAGCCCAGGGAGAGGGAACACTGAAGCTTTCTTT. Translated, this is CASSPGRGNTEAFF. When the CDR3 is completed using the reference TRBV5-6 and TRBJ1-1 genes on either side, the full variable domain is DAGVTQSPTHLIKTRGQQVTLRCSPKSGHDTVSWYQQALGQGPQFIFQYYEEEERQRGNFPDRFSGHQFPNYSSELNVNALLLGDSALYLCASSPGRGNTEAFFGQGTRLTVV.